The next 10 T cell receptor beta chains were all read from a single sample in a study of beta chain features in type 1 diabetes. Expressed TCRB transcripts were sequenced because the isolated RNA had all been reverse transcribed beforehand. Clones were read by immunoSEQ multiplex PCR, and TCRdb kept only the in-frame ones, dropping some. Of around 40,000 clones listed, approximately 56% are singletons. The specimen sequenced was Tregs from blood. The source is a woman between 18 and 29 years old in good health.

This sequence joins TRBV10-3 and TRBJ2-7, with D maybe TRBD1 (5 bases). CDR3 length: 12 residues. The germline V gene encodes CDR1 ENHRY and CDR2 SYGVKD. Trimming removed 6 bases at V and 3 bases at J, with 9 bases between. CDR3 amino acids: CAIRAQGYEQYF. CDR3 bases: TGTGCCATCAGAGCGCAGGGCTACGAGCAGTACTTC.

The chain uses TRBV28 and TRBJ2-3; D is unresolved. The CDR3 has 13 amino acids. The V and J ends lost 4 bases and 3 bases respectively, with 8 bases between them. Germline CDR1 is MDHEN and CDR2 is SYDVKM. The CDR3 is CASSWSGTDTQYF. The CDR3 DNA follows: TGTGCCAGCAGTTGGAGTGGAACAGATACGCAGTATTTT.

The rearrangement uses TRBV19 and TRBJ1-3, with TRBD1 as a possible D gene (5 bases). The CDR3 loop spans 13 amino acids. CDR1 is LNHDA, CDR2 SQIVND, per germline (reference sequence). The V and J ends lost 11 bases and 2 bases respectively, with 13 bases between them. CDR3 in DNA: TGTGCCTCCAGGGTGCTTGCTGGAAACACCATATATTTT. This gives the protein CASRVLAGNTIYF. Supplemented by reference TRBV19 and TRBJ1-3, the full variable domain reads DGGITQSPKYLFRKEGQNVTLSCEQNLNHDAMYWYRQDPGQGLRLIYYSQIVNDFQKGDIAEGYSVSREKKESFPLTVTSAQKNPTAFYLCASRVLAGNTIYFGEGSWLTVV.

The rearrangement uses TRBV2 and TRBJ1-5; possibly TRBD1 for D (5 bases). The V end lost 6 bases, the J end lost 11 bases, and 17 bases lay between the germline ends. The CDR3 consists of 13 residues. In germline, CDR1 is SNHLY, CDR2 FYNNEI. Here the CDR3 reads CASRWDRSGAQHF. CDR3 nucleotides: TGTGCCAGCAGATGGGACCGGTCGGGGGCCCAGCATTTT.

The chain is built from TRBV7-2 and TRBJ1-5, with 9 bases matching TRBD1. This CDR3 spans 15 amino acids. The germline V gene encodes CDR1 SGHTA and CDR2 FQGNSA. The J segment lost 6 bases and the V segment lost 1 base, leaving 4 bases of the junction unmatched. CDR3 coding DNA: TGTGCCAGCAGCTTAGGACAGGGGGGAAGTCAGCCCCAGCATTTT. Protein product: CASSLGQGGSQPQHF.

A few counts support this clone. The DNA of the CDR3 is TGTGCCAGCACCCTAGACAGGGGAGGGGAAAAACTGTTTTTT. Translating it yields CASTLDRGGEKLFF. The rearrangement links TRBV11-2 to TRBJ1-4, with 8 bases aligning to TRBD1. Germline-derived CDR1 and CDR2 are SGHAT and FQNNGV. J gave up 8 bases and V 7 bases, and 9 bases lay outside the gene matches. The CDR3 totals 14 residues.

The genes are TRBV7-2 and TRBJ2-4; possibly TRBD1 for D (5 bases). Per germline, CDR1 SGHTA and CDR2 FQGNSA. The CDR3 is 15 residues long. Trimming stripped 2 bases from V and 6 bases from J, with 14 bases between. CDR3: CASSLHQGGGNIQYF. CDR3 DNA sequence: TGTGCCAGCAGCTTACATCAGGGTGGTGGAAACATTCAGTACTTC. The entire variable domain, with the rest obtained from reference TRBV7-2 and TRBJ2-4, is as follows: GAGVSQSPSNKVTEKGKDVELRCDPISGHTALYWYRQSLGQGLEFLIYFQGNSAPDKSGLPSDRFSAERTGGSVSTLTIQRTQQEDSAVYLCASSLHQGGGNIQYFGAGTRLSVL.

The CDR3 loop is CASSELAGRRGNTEAFF. Written as DNA, the CDR3 is TGCGCCAGCAGTGAGTTAGCAGGGCGCAGAGGGAACACTGAAGCTTTCTTT. The chain links TRBV10-1 to TRBJ1-1; weak D call: TRBD1 (5 bases). CDR3 length: 17 amino acids. Germline CDR1 is WNHNN and CDR2 is SYGVQD (reference sequence). The V and J ends lost 1 base and 1 base respectively, with 16 bases between them.

This clone has more than one count but fewer than ten. The chain uses TRBV6-5 and TRBJ2-7, with 7 bases that match TRBD2. The CDR3 has 13 amino acids. V lost 8 bases and J lost 3; bases outside the gene matches: 7. Germline V CDR1 and CDR2: MNHEY, SVGAGI. The CDR3 DNA follows: TGTGCCAGCGCCCGAGCGGGGTACTACGAGCAGTACTTC. Protein: CASARAGYYEQYF.

The chain employs TRBV11-3 and TRBJ2-2, with 9 nucleotides matching TRBD1. The germline V gene has CDR1 SGHNT and CDR2 YENEEA. The CDR3 has 16 residues. J lost 2 bases, V lost 5 bases, and 6 bases had no gene match. The CDR3 sequence: CASSRTGGANTGELFF. Written as DNA, the CDR3 is TGTGCCAGCAGCCGTACAGGGGGCGCTAACACCGGGGAGCTGTTTTTT. Filled out from reference TRBV11-3 and TRBJ2-2, the complete variable domain reads EAGVVQSPRYKIIEKKQPVAFWCNPISGHNTLYWYLQNLGQGPELLIRYENEEAVDDSQLPKDRFSAERLKGVDSTLKIQPAELGDSAVYLCASSRTGGANTGELFFGEGSRLTVL.